This T cell receptor (beta chain) was recovered during a study of cytomegalovirus exposure and HLA in healthy donors. The CDR3 sequence is 17 residues long. Trimming stripped 2 bases from V and 2 bases from J, with 17 bases between. Per the germline V gene, CDR1 is SSHAT and CDR2 is FNYEAQ (reference sequence). The PCR made use of 60 Vbeta and 13 Jbeta primers. Sequencing was performed with immunoSEQ multiplex PCR; in TCRdb, only in-frame clones are kept and a portion is missing. The repertoire consists of approximately 110,000 clones, with under 85% occurring once and the leading ten covering about 4%. As concerns this clone: Its antigen is unidentified.

Notes on the study in general: Owing to their indistinguishability, certain V segments, notably TRBV6-2 and TRBV6-3, were excluded. A likely sequencing artifact accounted for one observed cluster of highly shared sequence variants. The study reported that TCR beta sequences accurately predicted HLA-A and HLA-B alleles in most subjects. Researchers reported from a later analysis that most CMV-associated TCR beta chains appeared HLA-restricted.

Material for sequencing was PBMCs. The TCR was taken from a woman between 45 and 60 years old in good health and CMV-seropositive. The chain carries TRBV7-7 and TRBJ2-3, with a weak D call TRBD2 (7 bases). The CDR3 is CASSLISRGAYTDTQYF. CDR3 in DNA: TGTGCCAGCAGCTTAATCTCACGGGGGGCCTACACAGATACGCAGTATTTT.